One and the same sample provided the 14 T cell receptor beta chains below, sequenced in a study of blood T cell repertoires in COVID-19. Using immunoSEQ multiplex PCR, the repertoire was profiled, and TCRdb retains in-frame clones only, with some absent. The data contain some 38,000 clones, roughly 90% of them seen just once; the ten biggest clones take up approximately 2.1%. The sequencing input was peripheral blood. The receptors were gathered from a middle-aged man with active COVID-19.

The chain links TRBV19 to TRBJ1-3; unclear D gene. This CDR3 has 14 amino acids. Between the trimmed V and J ends, which lost 7 bases and 0 bases, there was a span of 10 bases. Germline loops: CDR1 LNHDA, CDR2 SQIVND (reference sequence). The CDR3 nucleotides are TGTGCCAGTACCCAGGTCCTCTCTGGAAACACCATATATTTT. It is translated as CASTQVLSGNTIYF. Looking up the rest from reference TRBV19 and TRBJ1-3 gives the full variable domain: DGGITQSPKYLFRKEGQNVTLSCEQNLNHDAMYWYRQDPGQGLRLIYYSQIVNDFQKGDIAEGYSVSREKKESFPLTVTSAQKNPTAFYLCASTQVLSGNTIYFGEGSWLTVV.

This clone was recorded only once. The chain links TRBV5-1 to TRBJ2-3; 10 nucleotides match TRBD2. Losses at the gene ends were 0 bases for V and 3 bases for J; bases not matched to a gene: 4. In germline, CDR1 is SGHRS, CDR2 YFSETQ. The length of the CDR3 is 16 residues. The chain's CDR3 is CASSLGAGGWTDTQYF. The CDR3, as DNA: TGCGCCAGCAGCTTGGGAGCGGGAGGGTGGACAGATACGCAGTATTTT.

CDR3 bases: TGTGCCAGCAGCCCCGGGACAGTGAACGAAAAACTGTTTTTT. Amino acid sequence: CASSPGTVNEKLFF. The chain uses TRBV7-9 and TRBJ1-4, with 7 bases identical to TRBD1. J lost 8 bases, V lost 5 bases, and 8 bases had no gene match. This CDR3 has 14 amino acids. The germline CDR1 and CDR2 sequences are SEHNR and FQNEAQ (reference sequence).

The V and J genes are TRBV6-5 and TRBJ2-5, with 7 bases matching TRBD2. The CDR3 has 14 amino acids. J lost 0 bases, V lost 4 bases, and 2 bases had no gene match. Looked up from germline, CDR1 is MNHEY and CDR2 is SVGAGI. For the CDR3, the DNA is TGTGCCAGCAGTTCAGGGACTAACCAAGAGACCCAGTACTTC. This gives the protein CASSSGTNQETQYF.

CDR3 coding DNA: TGTGCCAGCAGCTTGGGTAGCCTGAATGAGCAGTTCTTC. It is translated as CASSLGSLNEQFF. The V call is TRBV7-2, the J call TRBJ2-1; D is unresolved. Germline V gene data show CDR1 as SGHTA and CDR2 as FQGNSA. The CDR3 length is 13 residues. V dropped 3 bases and J dropped 7 bases, with 10 bases sitting between them.

The rearrangement uses TRBV5-1 and TRBJ2-1, with 8 bases lining up with TRBD1. Trimming cost V 1 base and J 6 bases; bases outside gene matches: 0. The CDR3 covers 13 residues. CDR1 SGHRS and CDR2 YFSETQ come from the germline V gene. The CDR3 loop reads CASSLQGANEQFF. In nucleotides, the CDR3 is TGCGCCAGCAGCTTGCAGGGGGCCAATGAGCAGTTCTTC.

CDR3 residues: CASSERGHANTGELFF. The CDR3 region has the DNA TGTGCCAGCAGTGAAAGGGGGCACGCGAACACCGGGGAGCTGTTTTTT. The chain combines TRBV2 with TRBJ2-2; 7 nucleotides line up with TRBD1. The CDR3 runs 16 residues. Per germline, CDR1 SNHLY and CDR2 FYNNEI. With V trimmed by 2 bases and J by 0 bases, 3 bases remained unmatched.

V usage is TRBV7-8 and J usage is TRBJ2-3, with 11 positions matching TRBD2. Germline V gene data show CDR1 as SGHVS and CDR2 as FQNEAQ. The CDR3 covers 14 residues. After removal of 3 bases from V and 4 bases from J, the junction contained 0 bases not matched to a gene. CDR3 in amino acids: CASSFSGGADTQYF. The CDR3 DNA sequence: TGTGCCAGCAGCTTTAGCGGGGGGGCAGATACGCAGTATTTT. Together with reference TRBV7-8 and TRBJ2-3, the CDR3 gives the full variable domain: GAGVSQSPRYKVAKRGQDVALRCDPISGHVSLFWYQQALGQGPEFLTYFQNEAQLDKSGLPSDRFFAERPEGSVSTLKIQRTQQEDSAVYLCASSFSGGADTQYFGPGTRLTVL.

The chain joins TRBV11-2 to TRBJ1-1; perhaps TRBD1 as D (5 bases). The ends were cut back, 5 bases at V and 12 bases at J, with 16 bases in the middle. From germline, CDR1 is SGHAT and CDR2 FQNNGV. The CDR3 runs to 12 residues. Written as DNA, the CDR3 is TGTGCCAGCAGCCTATTCGTGGGGCGGACTTTCTTT. Translation: CASSLFVGRTFF.

The chain is built from TRBV29-1 and TRBJ2-7; a possible D gene is TRBD2 (5 bases). The CDR3 has 12 residues. Germline V gene sequence: CDR1 SQVTM, CDR2 ANQGSEA. V was clipped by 6 bases and J by 1 base, with 10 bases between them. The CDR3 here is CSVRARSYEQYF. The CDR3 nucleotides are TGCAGCGTGCGGGCCAGGTCCTACGAGCAGTACTTC.

This chain connects TRBV5-1 to TRBJ1-1; D gene ambiguous. Germline CDR1 and CDR2: SGHRS and YFSETQ. This CDR3 spans 16 amino acids. Trimming removed 0 bases from V and 1 base from J, with 13 bases in between. The DNA of the CDR3 is TGCGCCAGCAGCTTGGCCTATGGAGGGAGGAACACTGAAGCTTTCTTT. Protein product: CASSLAYGGRNTEAFF. Filled out from reference TRBV5-1 and TRBJ1-1, the complete variable domain reads KAGVTQTPRYLIKTRGQQVTLSCSPISGHRSVSWYQQTPGQGLQFLFEYFSETQRNKGNFPGRFSGRQFSNSRSEMNVSTLELGDSALYLCASSLAYGGRNTEAFFGQGTRLTVV.

This clone has a single count. The CDR3 DNA reads TGTGCCAGCGGCAAATTTTCGAAGACTGAAGCTTTCTTT. Amino acid sequence: CASGKFSKTEAFF. The genes are TRBV7-9 and TRBJ1-1, with unresolved D. Trimming left V 8 bases short and J 5 bases short, with 15 bases between. The CDR3 runs to 13 residues. Germline V gene data show CDR1 as SEHNR and CDR2 as FQNEAQ (reference sequence).

This rearrangement joins TRBV6-2 or TRBV6-3 to TRBJ2-5; 13 nucleotides align to TRBD2. This CDR3 has 19 residues. In germline, CDR1 is MNHEY, CDR2 SVGEGT. The V and J ends lost 6 bases and 3 bases, in that order; junction bases with no gene match: 16. This CDR3 is CASSPVRTSGGYWEETQYF. Here the CDR3 DNA reads TGTGCCAGCAGCCCGGTGAGGACTAGCGGGGGATATTGGGAAGAGACCCAGTACTTC.

The CDR3 protein is CASSPVGSSYNEQFF. CDR3 coding DNA: TGCGCCAGCAGTCCCGTGGGGAGCTCCTACAATGAGCAGTTCTTC. The chain combines TRBV5-1 with TRBJ2-1; maybe TRBD2 (5 bases). The CDR3 is 15 residues long. V lost 5 bases and J 0 bases, leaving 12 bases between the germline ends. Germline V gives CDR1 SGHRS, CDR2 YFSETQ.